A selection of T cell receptor beta chains follows, all from one sample in a study of shared clonotypes between healthy human individuals. The repertoire was sequenced with immunoSEQ multiplex PCR; TCRdb's copy has only in-frame clones and lacks some. The table lists over 400,000 clones, around 73% of them singletons. Sequenced: PBMCs. The origin of the receptors is a woman in her thirties or forties in good health. Some clones in this sample may be carry-over from other donors' samples. Both conserved end residues are part of each CDR3. A D gene is named only where the DNA matches it firmly. Rows give clone size only sometimes, using once, few, many, or a class for an expanded clone.

d_call	j_call	clone_size	v_call	cdr3_aa	cdr3_nt
TRBD2	TRBJ2-1	NA	TRBV7-2	CASSLTGLGSEQFF	TGTGCCAGCAGCTTAACGGGACTAGGGTCTGAGCAGTTCTTC
NA	TRBJ2-3	NA	TRBV6-1	CASSEVRGIDTQYF	TGTGCCAGCAGTGAAGTGAGAGGGATAGATACGCAGTATTTT
NA	TRBJ2-1	NA	TRBV7-9	CASSPLGRSYNEQFF	TGTGCCAGCAGCCCCTTGGGGAGGTCCTACAATGAGCAGTTCTTC
NA	TRBJ2-3	NA	TRBV27	CASSFWAARGGTQYF	TGTGCCAGCAGTTTTTGGGCGGCCCGTGGGGGTACGCAGTATTTT
TRBD2	TRBJ2-1	NA	TRBV2	CASSTGLAGGYEQFF	TGTGCCAGCAGTACCGGACTAGCGGGAGGATATGAGCAGTTCTTC
TRBD2	TRBJ2-7	once	TRBV6-5	CASSYYSGPGRYEQYF	TGTGCCAGCAGTTATTATAGCGGGCCGGGGCGGTACGAGCAGTACTTC
NA	TRBJ1-4	once	TRBV19	CASSPRTDPNEKLFF	TGTGCCAGTAGTCCCCGGACCGACCCTAATGAAAAACTGTTTTTT
TRBD1	TRBJ1-3	NA	TRBV5-1	CASSHRTGRSGNTIYF	TGCGCCAGCAGCCACCGGACAGGGCGCTCTGGAAACACCATATATTTT
TRBD2	TRBJ2-7	few	TRBV11-1	CASTTMGGPTYEQYF	TGTGCCAGCACTACGATGGGAGGGCCCACCTACGAGCAGTACTTC
TRBD1	TRBJ2-3	NA	TRBV9	CASSLRQGVTDTQYF	TGTGCCAGCAGCCTTCGACAGGGGGTCACAGATACGCAGTATTTT
TRBD2	TRBJ2-7	few	TRBV4-1	CASRRTSGSYEQYF	TGCGCCAGCAGGAGGACTAGCGGATCCTACGAGCAGTACTTC
NA	TRBJ2-7	once	TRBV5-1	CASSIRSGSYEQYF	TGCGCCAGCAGCATCCGTAGCGGATCCTACGAGCAGTACTTC
NA	TRBJ1-1	NA	TRBV10-3	CAISRSNQGNTEAFF	TGTGCCATCAGTCGCTCTAATCAGGGGAACACTGAAGCTTTCTTT
NA	TRBJ2-1	NA	TRBV28	CASSFWRGNEQFF	TGTGCCAGCAGTTTTTGGAGGGGCAATGAGCAGTTCTTC
NA	TRBJ2-1	NA	TRBV7-2	CASRPSPNGEQFF	TGTGCCAGCAGACCGAGTCCCAACGGGGAGCAGTTCTTC
TRBD2	TRBJ2-7	NA	TRBV10-3	CAISDLWASGTSYEQYF	TGTGCCATCAGTGATTTGTGGGCTAGCGGAACCTCCTACGAGCAGTACTTC
TRBD2	TRBJ2-2	few	TRBV29-1	CSVEGSGRNTGELFF	TGCAGCGTTGAAGGGAGCGGGAGGAACACCGGGGAGCTGTTTTTT
TRBD1	TRBJ2-7	NA	TRBV19	CASSMGDRRRQYF	TGTGCCAGTAGTATGGGGGACAGGAGAAGGCAGTACTTC
TRBD1	TRBJ2-7	NA	TRBV5-1	CASSPPGQFYEQYF	TGCGCCAGCAGCCCTCCGGGACAGTTTTACGAGCAGTACTTC
NA	TRBJ2-3	NA	TRBV27	CASRSTYTDTQYF	TGTGCCAGCCGGAGCACCTACACAGATACGCAGTATTTT
TRBD2	TRBJ2-5	NA	TRBV5-1	CASSSGTSAQETQYF	TGCGCCAGCAGCTCCGGGACTAGCGCACAAGAGACCCAGTACTTC
NA	TRBJ2-1	NA	TRBV6-4	CASSEGTQAYNEQFF	TGTGCCAGCAGTGAAGGGACACAAGCTTACAATGAGCAGTTCTTC
NA	TRBJ1-2	NA	TRBV15	CATSRDLHSYGYTF	TGTGCCACCAGCAGAGATCTCCACAGCTATGGCTACACCTTC
NA	TRBJ2-1	NA	TRBV7-9	CASSWEIVPEQFF	TGTGCCAGCAGCTGGGAAATAGTACCTGAGCAGTTCTTC